This paragraph covers one TCR beta chain sequence. Antigen unknown. The data originate from a study of monozygotic twins with inflammatory bowel disease. Eight separate reactions for every sample produced the cDNA. TCRdb reanalyzed the 5' RACE reads, giving one entry per CDR3 protein sequence and no DNA. The sample table includes fewer than 550,000 distinct CDR3 sequences. General observations from the study: Repertoires of patients may have been made more variable by differing immunosuppressive treatments.

The CDR3 sequence is 15 residues long. Germline CDR1 is ENHRY and CDR2 is SYGVKD. The sample taken for sequencing was blood. The rearrangement joins TRBV10-3 to TRBJ2-3. The clonotype comes from a human donor with ulcerative colitis or Crohn's disease, or a healthy co-twin of an affected twin (not recorded which). CDR3 loop: CAISESRIETDTQYF.